A single sample is the source of the 14 T cell receptor beta chains below, sequenced in a study of T cells after yellow fever vaccination. TCRdb redid the calling of the 5' RACE reads with MiXCR, one entry per CDR3 protein. The sample has about 320,000 distinct CDR3 sequences, approximately 12% seen once. The specimen comprised CD4+ T cells sorted from PBMCs, sampled 15 days after the yellow fever booster vaccination. All receptors derive from a man younger than 30 who received the YFV17D yellow fever vaccine.

This rearrangement joins TRBV7-9 to TRBJ1-1; TRBD1 is a possible D gene (6 bases). This CDR3 contains 15 residues. Germline values: CDR1 SEHNR, CDR2 FQNEAQ (reference sequence). Trimming left V 5 bases short and J 0 bases short, with 13 bases between. The CDR3: CASSPGDWVNTEAFF. Here the CDR3 DNA reads TGTGCCAGCAGCCCAGGGGACTGGGTGAACACTGAAGCTTTCTTT.

This clonotype was detected ten times or more. The chain has TRBV7-2 and TRBJ2-1, with D maybe TRBD1 (5 bases). CDR3 length equals 12 residues. The germline V and J ends were trimmed by 2 bases and 11 bases, with 10 bases remaining between them. Germline V gene data show CDR1 as SGHTA and CDR2 as FQGNSA. The CDR3 DNA sequence: TGTGCCAGCAGCTTATCCAGGGTGAAGCAGTTCTTC. The encoded protein is CASSLSRVKQFF. The full variable domain, in which reference TRBV7-2 and TRBJ2-1 provide the parts outside the CDR3, is GAGVSQSPSNKVTEKGKDVELRCDPISGHTALYWYRQSLGQGLEFLIYFQGNSAPDKSGLPSDRFSAERTGGSVSTLTIQRTQQEDSAVYLCASSLSRVKQFFGPGTRLTVL.

The CDR3 protein is CASSLRLADTQYF. The DNA for the CDR3 is TGCGCCAGCAGCCTGAGGCTTGCAGATACGCAGTATTTT. The chain links TRBV5-1 to TRBJ2-3; no clear D gene. Trimming shortened V by 4 bases and J by 4 bases, and 10 bases separated the two germline ends. The CDR3 has 13 residues. CDR1 and CDR2 from the germline V gene are SGHRS and YFSETQ.

This chain connects TRBV7-9 to TRBJ2-7; a weak D match, TRBD2 (6 bases). Germline V gene lookup returns CDR1 SEHNR and CDR2 FQNEAQ (reference sequence). CDR3 size: 13 residues. The CDR3 DNA reads as TGTGTCACGGCGGGGACGGGGACCTACGAGCAGTACGTC. Protein: CVTAGTGTYEQYV.

The sample holds a few counts of this clonotype. This sequence joins TRBV28 and TRBJ2-7; TRBD2 is a possible D gene (6 bases). The germline V gene encodes CDR1 MDHEN and CDR2 SYDVKM. The ends were cut back, 4 bases at V and 12 bases at J, with 22 bases in the middle. The CDR3 is 14 residues long. The CDR3 region is CASSSPGPGRGSYV. The DNA for the CDR3 is TGTGCCAGCAGTTCCCCAGGCCCCGGGAGAGGTTCGTACGTC.

The chain links TRBV12-3 or TRBV12-4 to TRBJ1-5; D may be TRBD1 (5 bases). V lost 3 bases, J lost 6 bases, and 12 bases lay in between. CDR3 length: 14 amino acids. For the CDR3, the DNA is TGTGCCAGCAGTTTTCGTACTGGGGGTCAGCCCCAGCATTTT. It specifies CASSFRTGGQPQHF.

This clonotype was seen a single time. The V and J genes are TRBV5-1 and TRBJ1-2, with a weak D call TRBD1 (5 bases). V shed 5 bases and J shed 8 bases, with 10 bases lying between them. Germline CDR1 reads SGHRS; CDR2 reads YFSETQ. This CDR3 spans 11 amino acids. CDR3 sequence reads: CASREDNGYTF. The CDR3 DNA reads as TGCGCCAGCAGGGAGGACAACGGCTACACCTTC.

This clonotype turned up a few times. The rearrangement joins TRBV18 to TRBJ1-1; 9 bases map to TRBD1. CDR1 is KGHSH and CDR2 is LQKENI in the germline V gene. V was clipped by 5 bases and J by 7 bases; unmatched bases: 5. CDR3 size: 13 residues. The CDR3 sequence is CASSARTGDEAFF. In nucleotides, the CDR3 is TGTGCCAGCTCAGCCCGGACAGGGGATGAAGCTTTCTTT.

This clonotype was recorded a few times. The chain couples TRBV7-6 to TRBJ1-5; 10 positions agree with TRBD1. Trimming took 5 bases from V and 7 from J; bases not matched to a gene: 11. Germline loops: CDR1 SGHVS, CDR2 FNYEAQ. This CDR3 comprises 16 residues. DNA for the CDR3: TGTGCCAGCAGCATGGGACAGGGGACGCTCGGGCAGCCCCAGCATTTT. Translating it yields CASSMGQGTLGQPQHF.

This clonotype was counted many times. This chain connects TRBV6-6 to TRBJ1-1, with 7 bases fitting TRBD1. The J segment lost 10 bases and the V segment lost 5 bases, leaving 4 bases of the junction unmatched. Germline CDR1 reads MNHNY; CDR2 reads SVGAGI (reference sequence). CDR3 length equals 11 residues. CDR3 protein: CASSPQGTAFF. CDR3 bases: TGTGCCAGCAGTCCACAGGGGACAGCTTTCTTT.

This chain uses TRBV6-2 or TRBV6-3 with TRBJ1-1; unclear D gene. The ends were cut back, 5 bases at V and 2 bases at J, with 9 bases in the middle. The CDR3 is 13 residues long. Germline V CDR1 and CDR2: MNHEY, SVGEGT. The CDR3 reads CASSRLINTEAFF. DNA for the CDR3: TGTGCCAGCAGTCGACTGATTAACACTGAAGCTTTCTTT.

This clonotype was observed a handful of times. This sequence joins TRBV6-1 and TRBJ2-7; TRBD2 agrees at 8 bases. Looked up from germline, CDR1 is MNHNS and CDR2 is SASEGT. The CDR3 has 15 amino acids. V lost 0 bases and J lost 2; bases outside the gene matches: 3. CDR3 in DNA: TGTGCCAGCAGTGAAGCCGGGGGGGCGGCCTACGAGCAGTACGTC. This sequence encodes CASSEAGGAAYEQYV.

The table lists this clonotype with a few counts. The rearrangement joins TRBV7-2 to TRBJ2-1; the D gene could be TRBD1 or TRBD2 (6 bases each). Trimming cost V 1 base and J 8 bases, with 12 bases left between them. This CDR3 spans 14 amino acids. Looked up from germline, CDR1 is SGHTA and CDR2 is FQGNSA. CDR3 DNA: TGTGCCAGCAGCTTAGACGGGGGCGTCTATGAGCAGTTCTTC. Its protein is CASSLDGGVYEQFF.

Many counts were recorded for this clonotype. V usage is TRBV5-1 and J usage is TRBJ1-5, with 7 bases that match TRBD1. The CDR3 has 15 amino acids. With V trimmed by 2 bases and J by 6 bases, 8 bases remained unmatched. CDR1 and CDR2 (germline): SGHRS, YFSETQ. CDR3 sequence reads: CASSFGDREPQPQHF. The CDR3 region has the DNA TGCGCCAGCAGCTTCGGTGACAGGGAACCTCAGCCCCAGCATTTT.